This T cell receptor (beta chain) was identified in a study of T cells in Graves' hyperthyroidism and ophthalmopathy. Findings and caveats of the study: Blood also showed most of the thyroid clonotypes that were expanded above 0.001.

The germline gives CDR1 KGHSH, CDR2 LQKENI. V was clipped by 2 bases and J by 4 bases, with 8 bases between them. This CDR3 contains 13 residues. Stable Graves' hyperthyroidism denoted no ophthalmopathy progression over 18 months. Each diagnosis drew on symptoms, thyroxine, TRAb, thyroid ultrasound and orbital computed tomography findings. Many counts were recorded for this clonotype. The antigen is not known. Amplification of TCR beta CDR3 regions was performed using RNA transcripts as template. The TCR CDR3 was amplified in a first-round RT-PCR using the HTBI primer set. In TCRdb, the multiplex PCR reads were re-called with MiXCR into one record per CDR3 protein. Found here are around 520,000 distinct CDR3 sequences, under 15% of them singletons; the top ten hold less than 20%.

The chain recombines TRBV18 with TRBJ1-1; TRBD1 might be the D (5 bases). Input material: blood. The clonotype comes from a woman under 30 with Graves' hyperthyroidism. In DNA, the CDR3 is TGTGCCAGCTCACCAGGGGGGTTCACTGAAGCTTTCTTT. This sequence encodes CASSPGGFTEAFF.